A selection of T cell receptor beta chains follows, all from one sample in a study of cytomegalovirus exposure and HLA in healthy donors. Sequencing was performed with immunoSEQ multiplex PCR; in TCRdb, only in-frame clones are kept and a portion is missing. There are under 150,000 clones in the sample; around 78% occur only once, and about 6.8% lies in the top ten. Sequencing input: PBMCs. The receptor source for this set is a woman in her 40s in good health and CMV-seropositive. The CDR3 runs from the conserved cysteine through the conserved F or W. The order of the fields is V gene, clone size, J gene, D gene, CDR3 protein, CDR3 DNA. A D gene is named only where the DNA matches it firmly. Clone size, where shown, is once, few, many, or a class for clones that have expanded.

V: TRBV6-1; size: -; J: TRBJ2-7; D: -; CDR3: CASSEYHNSYEQYF; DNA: TGTGCCAGCAGTGAATATCACAACTCCTACGAGCAGTACTTC
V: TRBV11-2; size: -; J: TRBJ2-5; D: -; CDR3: CASRGREAQETQYF; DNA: TGTGCCAGCAGAGGCAGGGAGGCTCAAGAGACCCAGTACTTC
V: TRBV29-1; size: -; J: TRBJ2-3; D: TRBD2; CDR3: CSEFSGNGRTDTQYF; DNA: TGCAGCGAGTTTAGCGGGAACGGCCGCACGGATACGCAGTATTTT
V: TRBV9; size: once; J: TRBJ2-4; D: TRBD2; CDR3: CASSASGSANIQYF; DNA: TGTGCCAGCAGCGCTAGCGGGAGTGCTAACATTCAGTACTTC
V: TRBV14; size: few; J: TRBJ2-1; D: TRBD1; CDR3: CASSPLGTGNNEQFF; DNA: TGTGCCAGCAGCCCACTCGGGACAGGGAACAATGAGCAGTTCTTC
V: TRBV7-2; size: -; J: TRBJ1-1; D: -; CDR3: CASSLVGGNTEAFF; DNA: TGTGCCAGCTCTTTGGTAGGCGGAAACACTGAAGCTTTCTTT
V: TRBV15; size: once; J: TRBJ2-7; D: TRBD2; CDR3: CATSLGLAGAYEQYF; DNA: TGTGCCACCAGCCTCGGACTAGCGGGAGCCTACGAGCAGTACTTC
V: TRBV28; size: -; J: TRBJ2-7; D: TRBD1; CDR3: CASSPDRSSYEQYF; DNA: TGTGCCAGCAGTCCGGACAGGAGCTCCTACGAGCAGTACTTC
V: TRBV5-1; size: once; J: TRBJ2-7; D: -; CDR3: CASSPGTRYEQYF; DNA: TGCGCCAGCAGCCCAGGGACAAGGTACGAGCAGTACTTC
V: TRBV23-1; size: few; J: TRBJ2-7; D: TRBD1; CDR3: CASIPPGTGSYEQYF; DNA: TGCGCCAGCATCCCTCCCGGGACAGGGTCCTACGAGCAGTACTTC
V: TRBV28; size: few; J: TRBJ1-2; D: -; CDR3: CASSGPSATRYGYTF; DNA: TGTGCCAGCAGTGGGCCGTCTGCAACTCGCTATGGCTACACCTTC
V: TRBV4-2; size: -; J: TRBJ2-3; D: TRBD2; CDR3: CASSPRLAGATQYF; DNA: TGTGCCAGCAGCCCCCGACTAGCGGGAGCGACGCAGTATTTT
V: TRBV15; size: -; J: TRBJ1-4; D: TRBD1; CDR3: CATSRGGTEEKLFF; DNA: TGTGCCACCAGCAGAGGGGGGACAGAAGAAAAACTGTTTTTT
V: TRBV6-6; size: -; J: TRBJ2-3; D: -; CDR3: CASCDAGGGDTQYF; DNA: TGTGCCAGCTGTGACGCGGGCGGTGGAGATACGCAGTATTTT
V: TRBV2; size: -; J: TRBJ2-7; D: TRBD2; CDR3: CASSETSGRLYEQYF; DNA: TGTGCCAGCAGTGAAACTAGCGGGAGACTCTACGAGCAGTACTTC
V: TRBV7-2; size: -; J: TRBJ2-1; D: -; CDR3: CASTYYDNEQFF; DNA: TGTGCCAGCACCTACTACGATAATGAGCAGTTCTTC
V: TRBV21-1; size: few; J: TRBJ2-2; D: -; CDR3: CASSNGTGESTGELFF; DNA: TGTGCCAGCAGCAATGGGACAGGGGAAAGTACCGGGGAGCTGTTTTTT
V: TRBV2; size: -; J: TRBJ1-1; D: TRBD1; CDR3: CASSQGAGTEAFF; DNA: TGTGCCAGCAGTCAGGGGGCAGGCACTGAAGCTTTCTTT
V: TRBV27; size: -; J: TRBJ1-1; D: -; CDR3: CASHSAQGRMNTEAFF; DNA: TGTGCCAGCCATTCCGCCCAGGGCAGGATGAACACTGAAGCTTTCTTT
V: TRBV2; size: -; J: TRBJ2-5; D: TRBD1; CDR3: CASRQGASETQYF; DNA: TGTGCCAGTCGACAGGGGGCATCAGAGACCCAGTACTTC
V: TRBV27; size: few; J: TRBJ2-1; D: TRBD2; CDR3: CASSLSIPSGRAYNEQFF; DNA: TGTGCCAGCAGTTTATCGATCCCTAGCGGGAGGGCCTACAATGAGCAGTTCTTC
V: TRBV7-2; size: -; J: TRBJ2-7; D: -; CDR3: CASSLGTLGEQYF; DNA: TGTGCCAGCAGCTTGGGGACACTCGGCGAGCAGTACTTC
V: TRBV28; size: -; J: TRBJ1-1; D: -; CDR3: CASSLFTEMNTEAFF; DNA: TGTGCCAGCAGTTTATTCACGGAGATGAATACTGAAGCTTTCTTT
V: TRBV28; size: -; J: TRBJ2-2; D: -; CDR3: CASSTSTGNTGELFF; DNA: TGTGCCAGCAGTACCTCGACGGGGAACACCGGGGAGCTGTTTTTT
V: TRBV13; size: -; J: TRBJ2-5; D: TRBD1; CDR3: CASSLRGQLQETQYF; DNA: TGTGCCAGCAGCTTAAGGGGACAGCTCCAAGAGACCCAGTACTTC
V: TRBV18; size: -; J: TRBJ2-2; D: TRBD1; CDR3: CASSSTGVMNTGELFF; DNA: TGTGCCAGCTCATCGACAGGGGTGATGAACACCGGGGAGCTGTTTTTT
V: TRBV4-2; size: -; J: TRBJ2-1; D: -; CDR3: CASSQESPRGLSYNEQFF; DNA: TGTGCCAGCAGCCAAGAAAGCCCCAGGGGCCTTTCCTACAATGAGCAGTTCTTC
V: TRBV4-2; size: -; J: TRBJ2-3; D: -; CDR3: CASSQAPGTSTDTQYF; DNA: TGTGCCAGCAGCCAAGCCCCAGGTACTAGCACAGATACGCAGTATTTT
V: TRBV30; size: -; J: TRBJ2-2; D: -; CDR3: CAWKTDRTGELFF; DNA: TGTGCCTGGAAAACCGACAGAACCGGGGAGCTGTTTTTT
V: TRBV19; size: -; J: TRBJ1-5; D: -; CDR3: CASSMSRDNQPQHF; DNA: TGTGCCAGTAGTATGTCCAGGGACAATCAGCCCCAGCATTTT
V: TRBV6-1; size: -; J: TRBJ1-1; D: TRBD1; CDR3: CASTGTGEEAFF; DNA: TGTGCCAGCACCGGGACAGGGGAGGAAGCTTTCTTT
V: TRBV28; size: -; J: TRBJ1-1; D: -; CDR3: CASRGVEAFF; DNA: TGTGCCAGCAGAGGAGTTGAAGCTTTCTTT
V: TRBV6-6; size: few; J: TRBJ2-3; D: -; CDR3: CASSFRQSTDTQYF; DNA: TGTGCCAGCAGTTTTAGACAGAGCACAGATACGCAGTATTTT
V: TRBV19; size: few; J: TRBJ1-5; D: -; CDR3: CASRINGANQPQHF; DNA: TGTGCCTCGCGAATAAATGGAGCAAATCAGCCCCAGCATTTT
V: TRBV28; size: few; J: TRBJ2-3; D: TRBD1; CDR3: CASSPAGTGNTDTQYF; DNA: TGTGCCAGCAGTCCAGCCGGGACAGGGAACACAGATACGCAGTATTTT
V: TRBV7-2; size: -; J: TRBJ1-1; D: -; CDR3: CASSRTGFLGTEAFF; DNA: TGTGCCAGCAGCCGTACAGGGTTTTTGGGCACTGAAGCTTTCTTT
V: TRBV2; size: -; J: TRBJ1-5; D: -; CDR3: CASSAGSNQPQHF; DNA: TGTGCCAGCAGTGCCGGGAGCAATCAGCCCCAGCATTTT
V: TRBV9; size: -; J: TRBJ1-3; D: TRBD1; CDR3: CASSVTQGAFGNTIYF; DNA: TGTGCCAGCAGCGTAACACAGGGGGCGTTTGGAAACACCATATATTTT
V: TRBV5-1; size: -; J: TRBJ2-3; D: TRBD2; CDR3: CASSQGLAGSTTDTQYF; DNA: TGCGCCAGCAGCCAGGGACTAGCGGGCTCGACGACAGATACGCAGTATTTT
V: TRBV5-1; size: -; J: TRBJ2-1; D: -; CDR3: CASSLTSDEQFF; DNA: TGCGCCAGCAGCTTAACCAGCGATGAGCAGTTCTTC
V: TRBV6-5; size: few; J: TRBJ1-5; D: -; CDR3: CASSPTHGANQPQHF; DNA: TGTGCCAGCAGCCCCACCCACGGAGCGAATCAGCCCCAGCATTTT
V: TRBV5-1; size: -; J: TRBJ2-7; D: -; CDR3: CASSLGGASLSYEQYF; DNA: TGCGCCAGCAGCTTGGGTGGAGCTTCCCTCTCCTACGAGCAGTACTTC
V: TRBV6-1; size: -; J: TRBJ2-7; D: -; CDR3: CASREEEAGPYEQYF; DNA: TGTGCCAGCAGGGAAGAAGAGGCGGGCCCCTACGAGCAGTACTTC
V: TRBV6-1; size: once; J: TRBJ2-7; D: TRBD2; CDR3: CASSLAGPYEQYF; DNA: TGTGCCAGCTCACTAGCGGGACCCTACGAGCAGTACTTC
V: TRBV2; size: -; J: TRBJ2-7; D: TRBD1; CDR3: CASSGQGGSYEQYF; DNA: TGTGCCAGCAGTGGACAGGGGGGCTCCTACGAGCAGTACTTC
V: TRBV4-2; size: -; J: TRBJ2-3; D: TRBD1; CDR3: CASSRGTGRRELPDTQYF; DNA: TGTGCCAGCAGCCGCGGGACAGGGAGGCGGGAACTCCCAGATACGCAGTATTTT
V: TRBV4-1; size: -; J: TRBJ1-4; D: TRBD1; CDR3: CASSPVGRGNGKLFF; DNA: TGCGCCAGCAGCCCCGTAGGCAGGGGGAATGGAAAACTGTTTTTT